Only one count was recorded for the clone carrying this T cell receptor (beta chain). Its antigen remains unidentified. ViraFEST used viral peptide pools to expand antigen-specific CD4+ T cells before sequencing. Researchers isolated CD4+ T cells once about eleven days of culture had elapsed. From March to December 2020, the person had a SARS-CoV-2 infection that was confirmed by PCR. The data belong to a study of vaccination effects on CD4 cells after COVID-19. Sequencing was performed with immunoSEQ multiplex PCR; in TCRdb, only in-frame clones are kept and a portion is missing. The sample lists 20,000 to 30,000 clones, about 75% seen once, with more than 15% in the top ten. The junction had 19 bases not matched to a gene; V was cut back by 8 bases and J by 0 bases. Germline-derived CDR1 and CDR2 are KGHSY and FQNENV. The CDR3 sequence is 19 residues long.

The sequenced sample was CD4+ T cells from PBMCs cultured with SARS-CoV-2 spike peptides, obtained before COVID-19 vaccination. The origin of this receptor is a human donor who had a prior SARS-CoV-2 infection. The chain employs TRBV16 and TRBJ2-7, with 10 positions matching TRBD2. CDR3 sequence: CASGPGQEELAGRSYEQYF. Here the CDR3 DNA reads TGTGCCAGCGGACCCGGACAGGAAGAACTAGCGGGGCGCTCCTACGAGCAGTACTTC.